This TCR beta chain was documented in a study of blood T cell repertoires in COVID-19. Study context: Collection of acute and convalescent COVID-19 samples took place in the United States, Italy and Spain. Sources were T cells, B-cell-depleted T cells, or PBMCs; the material itself was cDNA or gDNA.

Sequencing was performed with immunoSEQ multiplex PCR; in TCRdb, only in-frame clones are kept and a portion is missing. The profile shows under 150,000 clones, roughly 85% of them singletons. This CDR3 comprises 15 residues. Unmatched junction bases numbered 9, after V lost 5 bases and J lost 8 bases. Germline V lookup: CDR1 SGHAT, CDR2 FQNNGV. V is TRBV11-2 and J is TRBJ1-2, with 12 bases that match TRBD1. This clonotype was obtained from a man at least 80 years old with acute or convalescent COVID-19. The sequenced sample consisted of peripheral blood. The CDR3 DNA sequence: TGTGCCAGCAGCCCGCCGGGACAGGGGGCCAGGGGCTACACCTTC. Translating it yields CASSPPGQGARGYTF.